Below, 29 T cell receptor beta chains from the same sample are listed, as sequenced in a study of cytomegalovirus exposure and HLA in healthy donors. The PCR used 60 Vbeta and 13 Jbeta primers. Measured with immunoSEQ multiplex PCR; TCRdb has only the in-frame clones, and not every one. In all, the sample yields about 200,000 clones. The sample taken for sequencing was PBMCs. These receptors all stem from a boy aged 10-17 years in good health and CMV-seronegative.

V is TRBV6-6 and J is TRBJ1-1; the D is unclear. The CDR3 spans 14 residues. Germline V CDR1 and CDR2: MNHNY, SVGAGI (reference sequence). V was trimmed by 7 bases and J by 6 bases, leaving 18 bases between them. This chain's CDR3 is CASTLRPWQSEAFF. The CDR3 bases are TGTGCCAGCACCCTGCGGCCTTGGCAGTCTGAAGCTTTCTTT.

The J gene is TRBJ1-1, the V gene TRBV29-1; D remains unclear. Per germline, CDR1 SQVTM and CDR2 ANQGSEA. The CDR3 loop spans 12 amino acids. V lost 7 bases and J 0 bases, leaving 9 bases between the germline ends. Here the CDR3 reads CSATPMNTEAFF. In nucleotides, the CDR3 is TGCAGCGCCACACCCATGAACACTGAAGCTTTCTTT. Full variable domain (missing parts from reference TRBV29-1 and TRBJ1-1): SAVISQKPSRDICQRGTSLTIQCQVDSQVTMMFWYRQQPGQSLTLIATANQGSEATYESGFVIDKFPISRPNLTFSTLTVSNMSPEDSSIYLCSATPMNTEAFFGQGTRLTVV.

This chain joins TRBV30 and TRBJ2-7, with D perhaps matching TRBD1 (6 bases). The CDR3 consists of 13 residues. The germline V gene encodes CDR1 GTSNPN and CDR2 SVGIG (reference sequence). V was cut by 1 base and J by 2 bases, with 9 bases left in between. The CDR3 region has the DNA TGTGCCTGGAGTGCGGACAGAGCCTACGAGCAGTACTTC. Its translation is CAWSADRAYEQYF. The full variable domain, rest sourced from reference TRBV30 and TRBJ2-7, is SQTIHQWPATLVQPVGSPLSLECTVEGTSNPNLYWYRQAAGRGLQLLFYSVGIGQISSEVPQNLSASRPQDRQFILSSKKLLLSDSGFYLCAWSADRAYEQYFGPGTRLTVT.

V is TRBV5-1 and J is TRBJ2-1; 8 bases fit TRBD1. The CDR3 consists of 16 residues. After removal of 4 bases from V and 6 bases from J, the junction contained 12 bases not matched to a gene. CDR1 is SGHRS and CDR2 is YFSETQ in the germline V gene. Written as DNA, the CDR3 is TGCGCCAGCAGCCCCCAGGGACAGGTGGGTGGCAATGAGCAGTTCTTC. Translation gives CASSPQGQVGGNEQFF.

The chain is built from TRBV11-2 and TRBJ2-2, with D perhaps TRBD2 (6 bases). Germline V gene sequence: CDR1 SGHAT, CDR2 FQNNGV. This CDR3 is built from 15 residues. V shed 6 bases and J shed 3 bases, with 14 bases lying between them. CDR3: CASSSPGAHTGELFF. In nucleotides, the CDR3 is TGTGCCAGCAGTTCACCGGGAGCCCACACCGGGGAGCTGTTTTTT.

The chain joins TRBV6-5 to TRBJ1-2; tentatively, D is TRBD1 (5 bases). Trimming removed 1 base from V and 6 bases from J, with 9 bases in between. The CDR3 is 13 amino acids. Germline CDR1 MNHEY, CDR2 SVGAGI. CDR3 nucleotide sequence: TGTGCCAGCAGTTACTTCCGGGGGGATGGCTACACCTTC. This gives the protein CASSYFRGDGYTF.

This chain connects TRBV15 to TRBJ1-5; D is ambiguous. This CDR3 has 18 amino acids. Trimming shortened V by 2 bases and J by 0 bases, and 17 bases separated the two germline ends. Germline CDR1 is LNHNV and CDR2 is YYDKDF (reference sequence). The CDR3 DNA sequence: TGTGCCACCAGCAGATTTAGTCGGTTCCGGGATAGCAATCAGCCCCAGCATTTT. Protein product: CATSRFSRFRDSNQPQHF.

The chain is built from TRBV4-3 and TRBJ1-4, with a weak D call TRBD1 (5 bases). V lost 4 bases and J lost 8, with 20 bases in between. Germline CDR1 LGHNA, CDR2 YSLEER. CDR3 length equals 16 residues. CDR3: CASSPGNRGDGEKLFF. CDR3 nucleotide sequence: TGCGCCAGCAGCCCCGGAAACCGGGGGGATGGGGAAAAACTGTTTTTT.

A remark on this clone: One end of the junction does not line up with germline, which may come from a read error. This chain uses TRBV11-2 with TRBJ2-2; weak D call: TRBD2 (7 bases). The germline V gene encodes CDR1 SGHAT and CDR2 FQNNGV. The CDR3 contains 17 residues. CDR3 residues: CAGSLIPGLGGPGELFF. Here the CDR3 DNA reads TGTGCCGGCAGCTTAATTCCTGGGCTCGGGGGGCCCGGGGAGCTGTTTTTT.

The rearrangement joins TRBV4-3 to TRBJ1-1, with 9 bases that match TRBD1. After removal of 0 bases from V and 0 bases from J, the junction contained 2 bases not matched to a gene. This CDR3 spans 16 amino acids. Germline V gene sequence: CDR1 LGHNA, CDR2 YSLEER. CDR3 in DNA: TGCGCCAGCAGCCAAGACGACAGGGGGTTGAACACTGAAGCTTTCTTT. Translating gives CASSQDDRGLNTEAFF.

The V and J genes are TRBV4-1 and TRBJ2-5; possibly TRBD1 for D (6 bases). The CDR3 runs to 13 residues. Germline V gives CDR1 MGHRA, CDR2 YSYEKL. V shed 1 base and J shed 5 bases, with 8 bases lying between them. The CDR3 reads CASSQGTVETQYF. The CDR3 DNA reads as TGCGCCAGCAGCCAAGGGACAGTCGAGACCCAGTACTTC.

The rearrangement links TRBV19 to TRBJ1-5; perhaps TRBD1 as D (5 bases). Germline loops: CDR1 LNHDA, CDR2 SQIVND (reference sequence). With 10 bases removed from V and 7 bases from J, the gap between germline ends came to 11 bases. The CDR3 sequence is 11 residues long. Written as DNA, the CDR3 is TGTGCCACAGGGCCATACCAGCCCCAGCATTTT. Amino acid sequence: CATGPYQPQHF.

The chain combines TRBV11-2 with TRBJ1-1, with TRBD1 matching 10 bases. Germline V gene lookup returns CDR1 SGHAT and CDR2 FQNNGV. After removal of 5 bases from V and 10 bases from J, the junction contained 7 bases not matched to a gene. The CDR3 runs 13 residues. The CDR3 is CASSASGTGVAFF. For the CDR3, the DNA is TGTGCCAGCAGCGCCTCCGGGACAGGGGTAGCTTTCTTT.

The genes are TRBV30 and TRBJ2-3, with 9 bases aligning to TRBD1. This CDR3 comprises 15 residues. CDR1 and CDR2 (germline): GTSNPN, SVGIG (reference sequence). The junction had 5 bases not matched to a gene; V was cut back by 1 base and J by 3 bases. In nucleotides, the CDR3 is TGTGCCTGGAGTGGGGACAGGGATGGAACAGATACGCAGTATTTT. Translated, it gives CAWSGDRDGTDTQYF.

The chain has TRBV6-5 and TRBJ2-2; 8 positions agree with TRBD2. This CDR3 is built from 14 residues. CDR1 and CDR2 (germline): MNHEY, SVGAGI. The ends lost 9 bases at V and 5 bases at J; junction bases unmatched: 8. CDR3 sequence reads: CASQRGGETGELFF. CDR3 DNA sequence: TGTGCCAGTCAACGGGGGGGAGAGACCGGGGAGCTGTTTTTT.

The CDR3 loop is CASSLDLVVGGKMNTEAFF. The DNA of the CDR3 is TGTGCCAGCAGCTTGGATCTAGTGGTAGGGGGCAAAATGAACACTGAAGCTTTCTTT. The chain couples TRBV5-5 to TRBJ1-1; 7 bases map to TRBD1. V trimming: 0 bases; J trimming: 0 bases; junction bases outside the gene matches: 14. Germline CDR1 SGHKS, CDR2 YYEKEE (reference sequence). This CDR3 has 19 residues.

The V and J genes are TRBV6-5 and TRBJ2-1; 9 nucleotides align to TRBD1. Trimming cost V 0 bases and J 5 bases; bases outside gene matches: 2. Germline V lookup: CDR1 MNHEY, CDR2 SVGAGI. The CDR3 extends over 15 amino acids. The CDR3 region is CASSYSGDRDNEQFF. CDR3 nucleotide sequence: TGTGCCAGCAGTTACTCGGGGGACAGGGACAATGAGCAGTTCTTC.

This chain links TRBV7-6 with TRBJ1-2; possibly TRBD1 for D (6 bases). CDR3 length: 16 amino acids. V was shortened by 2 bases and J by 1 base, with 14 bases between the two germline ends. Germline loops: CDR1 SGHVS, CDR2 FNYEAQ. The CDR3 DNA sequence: TGTGCCAGCAGCTTAAGTTGGGACATCAATAACTATGGCTACACCTTC. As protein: CASSLSWDINNYGYTF.

Written as DNA, the CDR3 is TGTGCCACCCTAAATACTCAGGGGAGCTATAGCAATCAGCCCCAGCATTTT. Protein: CATLNTQGSYSNQPQHF. This chain uses TRBV19 with TRBJ1-5; tentative D call: TRBD1 (6 bases). The V gene's germline CDR1 is LNHDA and CDR2 SQIVND (reference sequence). V lost 10 bases, J lost 0 bases, and 22 bases lay in between. The CDR3 spans 17 residues. The complete variable domain, with remaining parts taken from reference TRBV19 and TRBJ1-5, reads DGGITQSPKYLFRKEGQNVTLSCEQNLNHDAMYWYRQDPGQGLRLIYYSQIVNDFQKGDIAEGYSVSREKKESFPLTVTSAQKNPTAFYLCATLNTQGSYSNQPQHFGDGTRLSIL.

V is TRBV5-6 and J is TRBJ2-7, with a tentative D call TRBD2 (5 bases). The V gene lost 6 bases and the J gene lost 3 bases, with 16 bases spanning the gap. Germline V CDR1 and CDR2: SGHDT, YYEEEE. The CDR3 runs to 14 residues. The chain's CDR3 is CASKGSGSHYEQYF. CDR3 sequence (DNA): TGTGCCAGCAAAGGAAGCGGAAGCCACTACGAGCAGTACTTC.

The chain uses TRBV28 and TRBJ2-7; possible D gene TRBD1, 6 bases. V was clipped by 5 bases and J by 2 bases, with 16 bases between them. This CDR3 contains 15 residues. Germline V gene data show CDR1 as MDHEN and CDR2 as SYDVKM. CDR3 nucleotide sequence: TGTGCCAGCAGTACCCACGTGGGGGCCCCCTACGAGCAGTACTTC. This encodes CASSTHVGAPYEQYF.

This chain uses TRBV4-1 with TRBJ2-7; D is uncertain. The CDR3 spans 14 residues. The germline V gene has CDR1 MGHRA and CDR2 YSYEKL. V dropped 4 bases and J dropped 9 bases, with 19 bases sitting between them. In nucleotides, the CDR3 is TGCGCCAGCAGCCTTCAACCTGACTCCCAGTTGCAGTACTTC. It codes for CASSLQPDSQLQYF.

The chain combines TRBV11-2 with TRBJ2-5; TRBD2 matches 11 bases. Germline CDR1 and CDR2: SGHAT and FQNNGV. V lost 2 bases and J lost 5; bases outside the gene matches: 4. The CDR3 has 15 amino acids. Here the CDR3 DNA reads TGTGCCAGCAGCTTAACTAGCGGGGGAGGGGAGACCCAGTACTTC. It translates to CASSLTSGGGETQYF.

CDR3 protein: CASSSTRRAYYEQYF. The CDR3 nucleotides are TGTGCCAGCAGCTCTACTCGGCGGGCATACTACGAGCAGTACTTC. V gene TRBV5-6 combines with J gene TRBJ2-7; D might be TRBD2 (5 bases). CDR1 SGHDT and CDR2 YYEEEE come from the germline V gene. This CDR3 is 15 amino acids long. V gave up 3 bases and J gave up 3 bases, with 16 bases separating them. Using reference TRBV5-6 and TRBJ2-7 for the parts outside the CDR3, the full variable domain is DAGVTQSPTHLIKTRGQQVTLRCSPKSGHDTVSWYQQALGQGPQFIFQYYEEEERQRGNFPDRFSGHQFPNYSSELNVNALLLGDSALYLCASSSTRRAYYEQYFGPGTRLTVT.

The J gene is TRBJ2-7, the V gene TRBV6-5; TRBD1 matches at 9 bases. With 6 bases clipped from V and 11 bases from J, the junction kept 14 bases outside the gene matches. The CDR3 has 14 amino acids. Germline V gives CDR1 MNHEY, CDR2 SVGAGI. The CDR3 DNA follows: TGTGCCAGCAGGGGACGGCGGACAGGGGTTGTGGAGTACTTC. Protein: CASRGRRTGVVEYF.

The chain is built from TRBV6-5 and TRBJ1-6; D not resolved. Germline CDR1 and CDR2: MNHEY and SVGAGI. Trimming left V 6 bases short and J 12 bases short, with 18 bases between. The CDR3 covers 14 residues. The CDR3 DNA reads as TGTGCCAGCAGCCCCATGCGGCTTAGTGGACCCCTCCACTTT. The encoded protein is CASSPMRLSGPLHF.

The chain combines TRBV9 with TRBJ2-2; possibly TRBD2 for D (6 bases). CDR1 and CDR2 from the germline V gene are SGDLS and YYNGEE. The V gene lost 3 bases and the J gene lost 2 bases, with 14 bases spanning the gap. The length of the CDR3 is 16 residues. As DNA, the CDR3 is TGTGCCAGCAGCGGGGGGACTGGGCTCAACACCGGGGAGCTGTTTTTT. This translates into CASSGGTGLNTGELFF. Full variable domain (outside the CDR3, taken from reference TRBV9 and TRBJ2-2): DSGVTQTPKHLITATGQRVTLRCSPRSGDLSVYWYQQSLDQGLQFLIQYYNGEERAKGNILERFSAQQFPDLHSELNLSSLELGDSALYFCASSGGTGLNTGELFFGEGSRLTVL.

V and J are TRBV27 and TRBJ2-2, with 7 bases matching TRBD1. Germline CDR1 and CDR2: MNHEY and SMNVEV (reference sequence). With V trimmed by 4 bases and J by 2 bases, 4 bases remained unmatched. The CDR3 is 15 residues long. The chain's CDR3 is CASSSRTGNTGELFF. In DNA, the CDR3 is TGTGCCAGCAGTTCACGGACAGGAAACACCGGGGAGCTGTTTTTT.

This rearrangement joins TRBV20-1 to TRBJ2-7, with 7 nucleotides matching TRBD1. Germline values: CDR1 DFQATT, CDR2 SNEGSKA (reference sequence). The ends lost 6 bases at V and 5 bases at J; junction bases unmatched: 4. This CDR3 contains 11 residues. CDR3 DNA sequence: TGCAGTGCGGACACAGGGGACGAGCAGTACTTC. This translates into CSADTGDEQYF.